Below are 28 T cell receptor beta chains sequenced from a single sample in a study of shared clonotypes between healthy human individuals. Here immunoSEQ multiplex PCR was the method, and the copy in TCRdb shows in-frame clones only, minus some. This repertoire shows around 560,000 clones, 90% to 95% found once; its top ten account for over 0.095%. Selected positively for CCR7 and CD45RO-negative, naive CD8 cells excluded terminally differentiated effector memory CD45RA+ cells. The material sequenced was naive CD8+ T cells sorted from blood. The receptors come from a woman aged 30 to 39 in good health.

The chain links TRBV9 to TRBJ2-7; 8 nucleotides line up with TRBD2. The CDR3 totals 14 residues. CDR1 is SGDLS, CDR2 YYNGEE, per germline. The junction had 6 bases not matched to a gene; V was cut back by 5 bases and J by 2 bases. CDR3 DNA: TGTGCCAGCAGTGGGGGGACTAGTCCCTACGAGCAGTACTTC. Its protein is CASSGGTSPYEQYF.

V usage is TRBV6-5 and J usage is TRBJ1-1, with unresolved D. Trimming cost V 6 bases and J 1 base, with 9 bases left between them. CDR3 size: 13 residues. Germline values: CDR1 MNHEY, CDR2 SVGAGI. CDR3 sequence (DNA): TGTGCCAGCAGCCTTCCGCCGAACACTGAAGCTTTCTTT. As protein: CASSLPPNTEAFF.

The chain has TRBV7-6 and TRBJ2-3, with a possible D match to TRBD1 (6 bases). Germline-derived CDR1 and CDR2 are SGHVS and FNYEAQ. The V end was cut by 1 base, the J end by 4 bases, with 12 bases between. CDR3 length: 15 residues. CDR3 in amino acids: CASSLEGEGADTQYF. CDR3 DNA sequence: TGTGCCAGCAGCTTAGAGGGGGAAGGGGCAGATACGCAGTATTTT.

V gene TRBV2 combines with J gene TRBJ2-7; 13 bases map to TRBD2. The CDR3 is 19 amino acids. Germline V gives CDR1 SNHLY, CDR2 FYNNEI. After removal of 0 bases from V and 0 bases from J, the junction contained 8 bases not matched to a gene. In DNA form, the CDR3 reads TGTGCCAGCAGTGAAGCGATGTTGGGACTAGCGGGACCCTCCTACGAGCAGTACTTC. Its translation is CASSEAMLGLAGPSYEQYF.

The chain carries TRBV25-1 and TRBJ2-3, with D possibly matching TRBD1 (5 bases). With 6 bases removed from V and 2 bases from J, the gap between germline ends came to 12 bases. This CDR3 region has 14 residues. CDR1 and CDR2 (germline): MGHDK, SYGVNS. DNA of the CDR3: TGTGCCAGCAGGCAGGGTCTTGACACAGATACGCAGTATTTT. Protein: CASRQGLDTDTQYF.

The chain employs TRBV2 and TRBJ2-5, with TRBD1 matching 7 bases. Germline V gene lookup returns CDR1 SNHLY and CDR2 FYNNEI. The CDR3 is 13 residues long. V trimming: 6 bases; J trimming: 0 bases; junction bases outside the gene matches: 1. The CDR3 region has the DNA TGTGCCAGCAGGGGGACAGACCAAGAGACCCAGTACTTC. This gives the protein CASRGTDQETQYF.

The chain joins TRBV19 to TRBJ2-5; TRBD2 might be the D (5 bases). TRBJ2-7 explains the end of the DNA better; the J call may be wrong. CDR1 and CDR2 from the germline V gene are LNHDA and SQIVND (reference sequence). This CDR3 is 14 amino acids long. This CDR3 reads CASNNGGGLYEQYF. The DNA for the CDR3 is TGTGCCAGTAATAACGGAGGAGGTCTGTACGAGCAGTACTTC.

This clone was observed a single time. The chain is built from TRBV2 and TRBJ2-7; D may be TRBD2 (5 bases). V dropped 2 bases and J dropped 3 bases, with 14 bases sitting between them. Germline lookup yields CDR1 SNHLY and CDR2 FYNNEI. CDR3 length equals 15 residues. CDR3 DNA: TGTGCCAGCAGTGAACTATTTAACGGGATCTACGAGCAGTACTTC. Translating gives CASSELFNGIYEQYF.

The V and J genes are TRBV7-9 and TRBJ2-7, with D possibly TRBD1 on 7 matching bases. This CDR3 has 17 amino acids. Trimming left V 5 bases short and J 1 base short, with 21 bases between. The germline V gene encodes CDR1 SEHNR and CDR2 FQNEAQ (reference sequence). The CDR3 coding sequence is TGTGCCAGCAGCCCCCGCAGGGGGGAGGCCCGGTCCTACGAGCAGTACTTC. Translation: CASSPRRGEARSYEQYF.

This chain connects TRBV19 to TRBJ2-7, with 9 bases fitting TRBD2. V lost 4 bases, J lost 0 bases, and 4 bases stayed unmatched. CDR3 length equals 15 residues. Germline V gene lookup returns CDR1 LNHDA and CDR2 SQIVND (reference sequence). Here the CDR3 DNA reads TGTGCCAGTAGTACCTCTAGCGGGAACTCCTACGAGCAGTACTTC. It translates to CASSTSSGNSYEQYF. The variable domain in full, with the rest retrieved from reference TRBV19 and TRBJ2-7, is DGGITQSPKYLFRKEGQNVTLSCEQNLNHDAMYWYRQDPGQGLRLIYYSQIVNDFQKGDIAEGYSVSREKKESFPLTVTSAQKNPTAFYLCASSTSSGNSYEQYFGPGTRLTVT.

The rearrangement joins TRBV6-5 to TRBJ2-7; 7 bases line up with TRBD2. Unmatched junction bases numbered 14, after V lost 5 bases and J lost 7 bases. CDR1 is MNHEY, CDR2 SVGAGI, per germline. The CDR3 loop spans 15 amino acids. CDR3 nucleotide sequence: TGTGCCAGCAGTCACACGGGGGGAGGCCGAAGGGAGCAGTACTTC. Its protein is CASSHTGGGRREQYF.

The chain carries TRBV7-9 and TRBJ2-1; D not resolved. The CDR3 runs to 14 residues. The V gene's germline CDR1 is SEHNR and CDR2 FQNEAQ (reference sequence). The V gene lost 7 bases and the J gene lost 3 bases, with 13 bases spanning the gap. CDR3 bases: TGTGCCAGCACCTCCAGCCGAGTCTACAATGAGCAGTTCTTC. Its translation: CASTSSRVYNEQFF.

CDR3 nucleotide sequence: TGCGCCAGCAGCCTCTCCGGGACAGCCAATTCAGATACGCAGTATTTT. It encodes CASSLSGTANSDTQYF. The chain employs TRBV4-1 and TRBJ2-3; 7 bases align to TRBD1. Germline V lookup: CDR1 MGHRA, CDR2 YSYEKL. Trimming at V came to 4 bases and at J to 4 bases, leaving 11 bases not matched to a gene. CDR3 length equals 16 residues.

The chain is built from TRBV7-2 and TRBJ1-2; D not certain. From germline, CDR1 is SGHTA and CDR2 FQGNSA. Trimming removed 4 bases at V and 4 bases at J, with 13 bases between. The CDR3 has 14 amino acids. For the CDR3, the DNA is TGTGCCAGCAGCTCGAGATGGCTGCGCTATGGCTACACCTTC. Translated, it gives CASSSRWLRYGYTF.

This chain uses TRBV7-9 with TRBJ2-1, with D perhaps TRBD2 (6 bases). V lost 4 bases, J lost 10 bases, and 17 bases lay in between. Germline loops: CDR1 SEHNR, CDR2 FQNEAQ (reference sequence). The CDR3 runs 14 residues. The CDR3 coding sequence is TGTGCCAGCAGCTCGGGGACTCTCCTCAGAGAGCAGTTCTTC. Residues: CASSSGTLLREQFF.

The chain's CDR3 is CATIGTSYNEQFF. As DNA, the CDR3 is TGCGCCACCATCGGTACCTCCTACAATGAGCAGTTCTTC. The J gene is TRBJ2-1, the V gene TRBV10-2; D is ambiguous. The CDR3 length is 13 residues. CDR1 is WSHSY and CDR2 is SAAADI in the germline V gene. Trimming left V 10 bases short and J 0 bases short, with 10 bases between.

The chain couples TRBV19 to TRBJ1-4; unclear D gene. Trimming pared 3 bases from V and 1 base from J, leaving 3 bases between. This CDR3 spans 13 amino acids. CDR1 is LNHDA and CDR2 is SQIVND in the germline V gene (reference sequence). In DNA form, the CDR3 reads TGTGCCAGTAGTATCGAAACTAATGAAAAACTGTTTTTT. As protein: CASSIETNEKLFF.

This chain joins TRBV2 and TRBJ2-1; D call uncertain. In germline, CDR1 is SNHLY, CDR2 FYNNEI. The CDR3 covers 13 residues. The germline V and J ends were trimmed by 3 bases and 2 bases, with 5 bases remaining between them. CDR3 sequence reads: CASSEVPYNEQFF. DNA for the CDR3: TGTGCCAGCAGTGAGGTCCCCTACAATGAGCAGTTCTTC.

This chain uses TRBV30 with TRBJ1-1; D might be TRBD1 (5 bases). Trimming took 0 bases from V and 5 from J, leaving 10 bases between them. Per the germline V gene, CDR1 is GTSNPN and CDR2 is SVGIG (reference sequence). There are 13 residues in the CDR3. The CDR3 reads CAWSVTGTTEAFF. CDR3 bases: TGTGCCTGGAGTGTAACGGGGACGACTGAAGCTTTCTTT.

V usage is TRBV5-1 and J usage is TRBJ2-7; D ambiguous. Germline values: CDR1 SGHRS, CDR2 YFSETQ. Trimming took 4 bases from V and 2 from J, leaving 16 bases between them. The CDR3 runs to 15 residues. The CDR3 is CASSGPGSGPYEQYF. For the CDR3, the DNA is TGCGCCAGCAGCGGTCCGGGTTCCGGACCCTACGAGCAGTACTTC.

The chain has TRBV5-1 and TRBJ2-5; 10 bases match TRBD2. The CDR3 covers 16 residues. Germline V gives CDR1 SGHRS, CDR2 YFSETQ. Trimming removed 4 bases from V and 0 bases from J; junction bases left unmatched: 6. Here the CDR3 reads CASSGGLADYQETQYF. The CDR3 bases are TGCGCCAGCAGCGGCGGACTAGCGGACTACCAAGAGACCCAGTACTTC.

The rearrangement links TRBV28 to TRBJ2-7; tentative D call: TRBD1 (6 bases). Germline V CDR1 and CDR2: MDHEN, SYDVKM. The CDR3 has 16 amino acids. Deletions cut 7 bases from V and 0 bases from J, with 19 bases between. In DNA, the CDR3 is TGTGCCAGCACCGCGACGGCAGGGACAAGCTCCTACGAGCAGTACTTC. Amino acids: CASTATAGTSSYEQYF.

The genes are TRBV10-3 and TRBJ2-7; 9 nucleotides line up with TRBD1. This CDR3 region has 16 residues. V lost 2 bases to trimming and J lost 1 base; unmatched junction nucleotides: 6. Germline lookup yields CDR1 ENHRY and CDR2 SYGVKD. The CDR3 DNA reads TGTGCCATCAGTGAGCCAGGGGACAGGGCTTCCTACGAGCAGTACTTC. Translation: CAISEPGDRASYEQYF.

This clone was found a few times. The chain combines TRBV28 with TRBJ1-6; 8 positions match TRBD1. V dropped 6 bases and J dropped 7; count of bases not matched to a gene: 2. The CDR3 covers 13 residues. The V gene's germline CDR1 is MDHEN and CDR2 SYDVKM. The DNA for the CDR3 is TGTGCCAGCAGAGGACAGGGCAATTCACCCCTCCACTTT. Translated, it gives CASRGQGNSPLHF.

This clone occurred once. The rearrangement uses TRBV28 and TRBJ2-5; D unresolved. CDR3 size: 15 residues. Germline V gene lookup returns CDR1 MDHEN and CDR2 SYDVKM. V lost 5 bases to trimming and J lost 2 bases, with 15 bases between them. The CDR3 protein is CASSTIRHKQETQYF. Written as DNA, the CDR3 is TGTGCCAGCAGTACTATCAGACACAAACAAGAGACCCAGTACTTC. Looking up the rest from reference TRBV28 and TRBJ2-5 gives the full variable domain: DVKVTQSSRYLVKRTGEKVFLECVQDMDHENMFWYRQDPGLGLRLIYFSYDVKMKEKGDIPEGYSVSREKKERFSLILESASTNQTSMYLCASSTIRHKQETQYFGPGTRLLVL.

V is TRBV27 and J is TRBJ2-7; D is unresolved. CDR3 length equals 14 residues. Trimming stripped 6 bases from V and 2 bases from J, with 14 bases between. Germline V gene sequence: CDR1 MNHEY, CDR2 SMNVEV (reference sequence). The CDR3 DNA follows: TGTGCCAGCAGCCCACGCGAGTCCGCCTACGAGCAGTACTTC. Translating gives CASSPRESAYEQYF.

The CDR3, as DNA: TGTGCCACCAGCAGATCCCCCCATGGGGCCCTAGGAAACACCATATATTTT. It specifies CATSRSPHGALGNTIYF. The gene calls are TRBV15 and TRBJ1-3; tentatively, D is TRBD1 (5 bases). Germline CDR1 reads LNHNV; CDR2 reads YYDKDF (reference sequence). CDR3 size: 17 residues. V was pared by 2 bases and J by 4 bases, with 18 bases between.

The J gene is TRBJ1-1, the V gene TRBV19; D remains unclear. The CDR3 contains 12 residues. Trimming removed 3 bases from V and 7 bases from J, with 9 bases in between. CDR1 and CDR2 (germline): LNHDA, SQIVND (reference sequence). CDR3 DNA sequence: TGTGCCAGTAGTATCTGGGGATTTGAAGCTTTCTTT. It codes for CASSIWGFEAFF. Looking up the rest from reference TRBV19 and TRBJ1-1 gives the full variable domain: DGGITQSPKYLFRKEGQNVTLSCEQNLNHDAMYWYRQDPGQGLRLIYYSQIVNDFQKGDIAEGYSVSREKKESFPLTVTSAQKNPTAFYLCASSIWGFEAFFGQGTRLTVV.